The TCR beta chain described here comes from a study of T-cell memory formation after mild COVID-19. Overall study findings and caveats: That cross-reactive memory joined was suggested by some responding clones appearing in pre-infection memory.

5'RACE primed at constant segments yielded TCR alpha and TCR beta cDNA libraries bearing sample barcodes and UMIs. TCRdb re-derived calls from the 5' RACE reads in MiXCR, one entry per CDR3 protein. The sample carries roughly 400,000 distinct CDR3 sequences, about 24% recorded once. With 8 bases clipped from V and 4 bases from J, the junction kept 5 bases outside the gene matches. The CDR3 contains 13 residues. CDR1 and CDR2 (germline): KGHSH, LQKENI. This clonotype has a count of ten or more. What it binds is unknown. The clonotype originates from an adult woman who had mild COVID-19 (a few samples of this study predate the infection). Cell type and time point are not known. Sequenced: PBMCs or a T cell subset sorted from them (not recorded which). The rearrangement uses TRBV18 and TRBJ1-5; TRBD1 matches 7 bases. The CDR3 protein is CASSRDRNQPQHF. For the CDR3, the DNA is TGTGCCAGCAGCCGGGACAGAAATCAGCCCCAGCATTTT.